This TCR beta chain was documented in a study of patients and donors after allogeneic stem cell transplantation. This clonotype was recorded a few times. The V end was cut by 3 bases, the J end by 2 bases, with 11 bases between. CDR1 DFQATT and CDR2 SNEGSKA come from the germline V gene (reference sequence). This CDR3 region has 14 residues. TCRdb re-analysed the RT-PCR reads in MiXCR, keeping a single row per CDR3 protein. Here the sample spans about 150,000 distinct CDR3 sequences, about 24% being singletons. V gene TRBV20-1 combines with J gene TRBJ2-1; D is unresolved. This clonotype was sampled from a human donor who was either an allogeneic HSCT recipient or a stem cell or donor lymphocyte infusion donor (not recorded which). It is not recorded whose cells these are; they may come from a transplant donor. The sample comprised blood, either unsorted or a sorted T cell fraction (not recorded which). Here the CDR3 DNA reads TGCAGTGCTAGTGGTGGGCCGGCCTACAATGAGCAGTTCTTC. It is translated as CSASGGPAYNEQFF.